This T cell receptor (beta chain) derives from a study of blood T cell repertoires in COVID-19. Study-wide context: The United States, Italy and Spain provided the acute and convalescent COVID-19 samples. PBMCs, B-cell-depleted T cells, or T cells were the source of the cDNA or gDNA that made up the material.

In the authors' workflow: For nucleated cells, counts were estimated from reference gene primer amplification. The data were produced by immunoSEQ multiplex PCR, yet TCRdb's version contains in-frame clones alone and is incomplete. The DNA gave D and trimming, while V, J and clone size come from that table. The table lists approximately 92,000 clones, about 70% of them singletons. Germline values: CDR1 MNHEY, CDR2 SVGAGI. This CDR3 region has 16 residues. Between the trimmed V and J ends, which lost 2 bases and 4 bases, there was a span of 18 bases. The TCR sequence derives from a woman aged 55-70 years in a cohort sampled during active or convalescent COVID-19. The gene calls are TRBV6-5 and TRBJ2-7, with D perhaps matching TRBD1 (6 bases). Sequenced: peripheral blood. For the CDR3, the DNA is TGTGCCAGCAGTTACCACGGACAGAATAATGGTTACGAGCAGTACTTC. Translating it yields CASSYHGQNNGYEQYF.